The 12 T cell receptor beta chains listed next were all sequenced from one sample in a study of human T cells and chemical hapten exposure. Noted time point: pre-sensitization, week 0. Treatment meaning: therapeutic diphenylcyclopropenone sensitization with weekly scalp DPC. TCRdb independently ran MiXCR on the RACE reads; one entry per CDR3 protein. Among about 380,000 distinct CDR3 sequences listed, 5.1% were seen once. The sample in question was whole blood, obtained in connection with sensitization to the hapten diphenylcyclopropenone (DPC). These receptors were obtained from a woman in her forties or fifties with alopecia areata. Some clones in this sample may be carry-over from other donors' samples.

This clonotype was observed at least ten times. The chain is built from TRBV10-2 and TRBJ2-5, with D possibly TRBD2 on 5 matching bases. CDR1 and CDR2 from the germline V gene are WSHSY and SAAADI. The CDR3 totals 13 residues. Trimming took off 6 bases at V and 2 bases at J, with 10 bases between the two ends. The chain's CDR3 is CASRGSGQETQYF. The CDR3, as DNA: TGCGCCAGCAGGGGAAGCGGTCAAGAGACCCAGTACTTC.

DNA of the CDR3: TGCAGCTCTAACGAGGGGGGGCCTGGAGAGACCCAGTACTTC. Translating it yields CSSNEGGPGETQYF. This sequence joins TRBV29-1 and TRBJ2-5, with a weak D call TRBD2 (7 bases). V lost 8 bases to trimming and J lost 4 bases, with 20 bases between them. CDR3 size: 14 residues. Germline CDR1 reads SQVTM; CDR2 reads ANQGSEA. The full variable domain, its missing parts supplied by reference TRBV29-1 and TRBJ2-5, is SAVISQKPSRDICQRGTSLTIQCQVDSQVTMMFWYRQQPGQSLTLIATANQGSEATYESGFVIDKFPISRPNLTFSTLTVSNMSPEDSSIYLCSSNEGGPGETQYFGPGTRLLVL.

The chain joins TRBV29-1 to TRBJ2-2; D is undetermined. This CDR3 contains 12 residues. Germline CDR1 and CDR2: SQVTM and ANQGSEA. V gave up 8 bases and J gave up 4 bases, with 11 bases separating them. In DNA form, the CDR3 reads TGCAGCCTCTTGGACGGCACCGGGGAGCTGTTTTTT. Translating it yields CSLLDGTGELFF.

The chain has TRBV9 and TRBJ2-5, with 10 bases identical to TRBD2. Germline assignment: CDR1 SGDLS and CDR2 YYNGEE. This CDR3 has 15 residues. The V segment lost 3 bases and the J segment 5 bases; nucleotides outside the gene matches: 7. The CDR3 is CASSGTSGDGETQYF. The CDR3 DNA sequence: TGTGCCAGCAGCGGGACTAGCGGAGACGGGGAGACCCAGTACTTC.

This clonotype was detected many times. The rearrangement links TRBV3-1 to TRBJ1-1, with a tentative D call TRBD1 (5 bases). Germline lookup yields CDR1 LGHDT and CDR2 YNNKEL (reference sequence). Trimming pared 2 bases from V and 4 bases from J, leaving 11 bases between. The CDR3 has 14 residues. The CDR3 DNA reads as TGTGCCAGCAGCCAAAGGGGTGAAGGCACTGAAGCTTTCTTT. It translates to CASSQRGEGTEAFF.

This clonotype has at least ten counts. The rearrangement joins TRBV2 to TRBJ2-1, with 10 positions matching TRBD2. The junction had 12 bases not matched to a gene; V was cut back by 3 bases and J by 4 bases. Germline CDR1 is SNHLY and CDR2 is FYNNEI. The CDR3 covers 18 residues. The DNA for the CDR3 is TGTGCCAGCAGTGAGTTGTTAGCGGGGGGTGCCAGGTACAATGAGCAGTTCTTC. Protein sequence: CASSELLAGGARYNEQFF.

This clonotype was observed at least ten times. The chain combines TRBV24-1 with TRBJ1-5; the D is unclear. V gave up 7 bases and J gave up 5 bases, with 11 bases separating them. Germline CDR1 KGHDR, CDR2 SFDVKD. This CDR3 is 13 amino acids long. CDR3 bases: TGTGCCACCAGAGTAACCTATGATCAGCCCCAGCATTTT. This translates into CATRVTYDQPQHF.

This clonotype was recorded many times. The rearrangement links TRBV24-1 to TRBJ1-2; 7 bases map to TRBD1. Germline lookup yields CDR1 KGHDR and CDR2 SFDVKD. V dropped 2 bases and J dropped 2; count of bases not matched to a gene: 1. The CDR3 totals 14 residues. As DNA, the CDR3 is TGTGCCACCAGTGATTCACAGGGGAACTATGGCTACACCTTC. Protein sequence: CATSDSQGNYGYTF.

This clonotype was seen many times. The chain joins TRBV3-1 to TRBJ2-7; 10 nucleotides line up with TRBD2. The V gene end was trimmed by 0 bases and the J gene end by 11 bases; junction bases not matched to a gene: 10. CDR1 and CDR2 (germline): LGHDT, YNNKEL (reference sequence). CDR3 length: 15 residues. The CDR3, as DNA: TGTGCCAGCAGCCAAGAGGTTTTAGCGGGGGGCCCAAAGTACTTC. As protein: CASSQEVLAGGPKYF.

This clonotype was seen more than once but under ten times. The chain couples TRBV6-5 to TRBJ1-2; 12 bases match TRBD1. CDR3 length: 15 residues. Germline values: CDR1 MNHEY, CDR2 SVGAGI. The junction had 12 bases not matched to a gene; V was cut back by 8 bases and J by 8 bases. CDR3 bases: TGTGCCAGCTCTCCGGGACAGGGGGCCCGGGGAGGCTACACCTTC. Amino acids: CASSPGQGARGGYTF.

This clonotype was picked up many times. The rearrangement uses TRBV6-2 or TRBV6-3 and TRBJ1-2, with D perhaps matching TRBD1 (6 bases). Germline assignment: CDR1 MNHEY and CDR2 SVGEGT. The CDR3 runs 14 residues. V lost 2 bases, J lost 8 bases, and 15 bases lay in between. The CDR3 DNA is TGTGCCAGCAGTTACGCGGGACAACCAGGAGGCTACACCTTC. Translated, it gives CASSYAGQPGGYTF.

This clonotype came up a few times. This sequence joins TRBV20-1 and TRBJ2-1; 13 bases align to TRBD2. The length of the CDR3 is 15 residues. Germline V gene data show CDR1 as DFQATT and CDR2 as SNEGSKA (reference sequence). V shed 6 bases and J 4 bases; nucleotides not matched to a gene: 6. For the CDR3, the DNA is TGCAGTGCCCCAGGACTAGCGGGAGAGTACAATGAGCAGTTCTTC. Encoded protein: CSAPGLAGEYNEQFF.